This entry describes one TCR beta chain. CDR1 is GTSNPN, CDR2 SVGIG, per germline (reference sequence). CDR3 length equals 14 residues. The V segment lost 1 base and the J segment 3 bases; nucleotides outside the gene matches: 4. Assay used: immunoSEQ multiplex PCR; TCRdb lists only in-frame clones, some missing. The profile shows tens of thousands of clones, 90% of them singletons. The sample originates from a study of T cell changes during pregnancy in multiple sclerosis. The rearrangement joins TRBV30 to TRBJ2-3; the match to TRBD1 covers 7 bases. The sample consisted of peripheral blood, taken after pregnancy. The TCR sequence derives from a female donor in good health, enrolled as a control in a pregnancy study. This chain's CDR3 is CAWSDRGRTDTQYF. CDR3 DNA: TGTGCCTGGAGTGACAGGGGTCGAACAGATACGCAGTATTTT.